This is a list of T cell receptor beta chains from one sample in a study of beta chain features in type 1 diabetes. Some clones are missing from TCRdb's copy, which holds only in-frame ones; the method was immunoSEQ multiplex PCR. The sample has hundreds of thousands of clones; around 15% are singletons. Sample: naive CD4+ T cells from blood. The receptors stem from a young man in good health. CDR3s include the opening cysteine and the closing phenylalanine or tryptophan. The D gene is left open where the match is weak. Rows may omit the clone size; those that give it use once, few, many or a size class.

D	V	size	J	DNA	CDR3
NA	TRBV7-9	NA	TRBJ1-2	TGTGCCAGCAGCTTATGGGGCGACTATGGCTACACCTTC	CASSLWGDYGYTF
NA	TRBV28	NA	TRBJ1-5	TGTGCCAGTGTTCAGCCCCAGCATTTT	CASVQPQHF
TRBD2	TRBV5-1	NA	TRBJ2-7	TGCGCCAGCAGCCCGTTTGCTAGCGGGGACTACTCCTACGAGCAGTACTTC	CASSPFASGDYSYEQYF
TRBD2	TRBV2	few	TRBJ2-1	TGTGCCAGCAGGGAGAATAGCGGGAGGGCCGCCTACAATGAGCAGTTCTTC	CASRENSGRAAYNEQFF
NA	TRBV7-2	NA	TRBJ2-7	TGTGCCAGCAGCTTAAAAGATAGCTACGAGCAGTACTTC	CASSLKDSYEQYF
NA	TRBV4-3	few	TRBJ2-7	TGCGCCAGCAGCGGTTTGCAATCCTACGAGCAGTACTTC	CASSGLQSYEQYF
TRBD1	TRBV19	few	TRBJ2-7	TGTGCCAGTAGTATGGAGGGTAGTGGGACAGGGGTTTACGAGCAGTACTTC	CASSMEGSGTGVYEQYF
NA	TRBV19	NA	TRBJ1-1	TGTGCCAGTAGTATGGCTAAGTCCAGCACAGGGCGCAGGGGGAACACTGAAGCTTTCTTT	CASSMAKSSTGRRGNTEAFF
TRBD1	TRBV30	few	TRBJ1-6	TGTGCCTGGAGTGTACTTAGGGGGCGCGCCTCACCCCTCCACTTT	CAWSVLRGRASPLHF
TRBD1	TRBV6-5	few	TRBJ2-2	TGTGCCAGCAGTTACGTCGGACAGGGGGGCACCGGGGAGCTGTTTTTT	CASSYVGQGGTGELFF
NA	TRBV11-2	NA	TRBJ2-3	TGTGCCAGCAGCTTAGTCCGGGGCACGCAGTATTTT	CASSLVRGTQYF
NA	TRBV5-1	few	TRBJ1-3	TGCGCCAGCAGCCCAGACGTAAACTCTGGAAACACCATATATTTT	CASSPDVNSGNTIYF
TRBD1	TRBV7-3	few	TRBJ2-3	TGTGCCAGCAGCGCCCGGGACAGGGGATACACAGATACGCAGTATTTT	CASSARDRGYTDTQYF
NA	TRBV27	NA	TRBJ1-5	TGTGCCAGCAGCTTAGGGAGCCAACCGGGCAATCAGCCCCAGCATTTT	CASSLGSQPGNQPQHF
TRBD2	TRBV25-1	NA	TRBJ2-1	TGTGCCAGCAGTGGGGCAGGACTAGCGGGAGCCCACTACAATGAGCAGTTCTTC	CASSGAGLAGAHYNEQFF
NA	TRBV9	NA	TRBJ2-7	TGTGCCAGCAGCGTAGATACGGTCCCCTACGAGCAGTACTTC	CASSVDTVPYEQYF
TRBD2	TRBV11-1	few	TRBJ2-1	TGTGCCAGCAGCATCACTAGCGGGAGTACCCATGAGCAGTTCTTC	CASSITSGSTHEQFF
NA	TRBV20-1	few	TRBJ2-7	TGCAGTGCTAGATGGCGGGGCGAGCAGTACTTC	CSARWRGEQYF
NA	TRBV4-3	once	TRBJ1-2	TGCGCCAGCAGCCAAGATGAGCTGGGAACCCCCTCCGGCTATGGCTACACCTTC	CASSQDELGTPSGYGYTF
TRBD1	TRBV6-5	NA	TRBJ1-1	TGTGCCAGTCACCGGGACAGGTTGAACACTGAAGCTTTCTTT	CASHRDRLNTEAFF
NA	TRBV11-2	NA	TRBJ2-5	TGTGCCAGCAGCTTAGATAGGACATCCGAGACCCAGTACTTC	CASSLDRTSETQYF
NA	TRBV6-1	NA	TRBJ1-5	TGTGCCAGCAGTGAAACCCGGAATCAGCCCCAGCATTTT	CASSETRNQPQHF
NA	TRBV7-2	NA	TRBJ1-5	TGTGCCAGCAGACAAGGGACAAGCGATCAGCCCCAGCATTTT	CASRQGTSDQPQHF
TRBD2	TRBV7-3	few	TRBJ2-2	TGTGCCAGCAGCCCCGGGACTAGCGGGAGAGGTGGCACCGGGGAGCTGTTTTTT	CASSPGTSGRGGTGELFF
TRBD1	TRBV18	few	TRBJ2-1	TGTGCCAGCTCACCACACAGGGGGCTGGGGAATGAGCAGTTCTTC	CASSPHRGLGNEQFF
NA	TRBV5-6	NA	TRBJ1-5	TGTGCCAGCAGCCTGGGATACAATCAGCCCCAGCATTTT	CASSLGYNQPQHF
TRBD1	TRBV14	NA	TRBJ2-2	TGTGCCAGCAGCGCCCGAGGACAGGGGCCCTCGGAGCTGTTTTTT	CASSARGQGPSELFF
TRBD2	TRBV5-1	few	TRBJ2-1	TGCGCCAGCAGCTTGGGGCCCGTATCGGGCGGGAGGGCCTCCTACAATGAGCAGTTCTTC	CASSLGPVSGGRASYNEQFF
NA	TRBV11-1	NA	TRBJ2-1	TGTGCCAGCAGCCTCCAATACAATGAGCAGTTCTTC	CASSLQYNEQFF
NA	TRBV7-6	NA	TRBJ1-5	TGTGCCAGCAGCTTAGAGAGCAATCAGCCCCAGCATTTT	CASSLESNQPQHF
NA	TRBV5-1	NA	TRBJ2-5	TGCGCCAGCAGCAGAACAGATAAAGAGACCCAGTACTTC	CASSRTDKETQYF
NA	TRBV29-1	NA	TRBJ1-2	TGCAGCGTTACTCAAGGACGGTCAGCTAACTATGGCTACACCTTC	CSVTQGRSANYGYTF
TRBD1	TRBV7-2	few	TRBJ2-7	TGTGCCAGCAGCCCCGCCGGGACAGGGGTTCCCTACGAGCAGTACTTC	CASSPAGTGVPYEQYF
NA	TRBV7-9	NA	TRBJ2-7	TGTGCCAGCAGCTTCGGGACGGCCAACTACGAGCAGTACTTC	CASSFGTANYEQYF
NA	TRBV6-1	few	TRBJ2-7	TGTGCCAGCAGAAACGCAGGATCCTCCTACGAGCAGTACTTC	CASRNAGSSYEQYF
NA	TRBV27	few	TRBJ2-2	TGTGCCAGTCCTAATCGGGAGCCCGGGGAGCTGTTTTTT	CASPNREPGELFF
NA	TRBV7-9	NA	TRBJ1-2	TGTGCCAGCAGCTCGGATGCCGCCCCTGGCTACACCTTC	CASSSDAAPGYTF